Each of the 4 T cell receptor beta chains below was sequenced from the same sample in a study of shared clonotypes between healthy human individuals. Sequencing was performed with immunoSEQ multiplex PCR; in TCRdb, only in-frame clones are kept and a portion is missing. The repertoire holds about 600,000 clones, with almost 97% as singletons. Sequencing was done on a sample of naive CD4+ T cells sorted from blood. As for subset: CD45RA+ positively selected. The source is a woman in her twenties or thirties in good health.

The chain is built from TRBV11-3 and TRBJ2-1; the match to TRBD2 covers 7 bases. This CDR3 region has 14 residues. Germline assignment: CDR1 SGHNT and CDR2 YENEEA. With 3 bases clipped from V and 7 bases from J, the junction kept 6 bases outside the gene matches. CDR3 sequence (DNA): TGTGCCAGCAGCTTGGCGGGAGCAGGGAATGAGCAGTTCTTC. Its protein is CASSLAGAGNEQFF.

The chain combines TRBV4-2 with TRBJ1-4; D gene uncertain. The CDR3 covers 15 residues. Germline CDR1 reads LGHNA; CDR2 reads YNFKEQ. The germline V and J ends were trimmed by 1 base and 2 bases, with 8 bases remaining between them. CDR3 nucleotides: TGTGCCAGCAGCCAAGTAGTAGGGACTAATGAAAAACTGTTTTTT. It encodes CASSQVVGTNEKLFF.

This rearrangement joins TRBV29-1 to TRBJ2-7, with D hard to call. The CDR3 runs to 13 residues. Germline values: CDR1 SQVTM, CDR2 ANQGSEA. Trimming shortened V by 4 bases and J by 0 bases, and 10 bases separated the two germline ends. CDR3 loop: CSVVVESSYEQYF. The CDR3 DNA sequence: TGCAGCGTTGTAGTGGAAAGCTCCTACGAGCAGTACTTC.

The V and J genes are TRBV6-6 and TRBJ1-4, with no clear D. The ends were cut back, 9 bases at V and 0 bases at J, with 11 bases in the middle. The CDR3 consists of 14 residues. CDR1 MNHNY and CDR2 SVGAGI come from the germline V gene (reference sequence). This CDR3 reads CARTQSSTNEKLFF. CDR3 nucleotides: TGTGCCAGGACACAGAGCTCAACTAATGAAAAACTGTTTTTT.